The clone carrying this T cell receptor (delta chain) was seen only a few times. The target antigen is unknown. The mismatch at residue 18 between this DNA's translation and the TCRdb protein of a much larger clone likely reflects a read error; the protein shown is translated from the DNA. This entry belongs to a study of γδ T cells in repeated Plasmodium falciparum infection. Whole-study results and caveats: In Vdelta2-negative, largely Vdelta1+, gammadelta repertoires, repeated controlled infections appeared to drive clonal selection waves.

There are 23 residues in the CDR3. The germline V gene encodes CDR1 TSWWSYY and CDR2 QGS. Trimming took 0 bases from V and 3 from J, leaving 35 bases between them. Flow sorting of PBMC yielded separate Vgamma9/Vdelta2+ and Vdelta2-negative gammadelta T cell populations for bulk repertoire analysis. TCRdb re-called clones from the multiplex PCR reads using CATT. The sample lists around 57,000 delta-chain clones; around 1.5% were seen once. V gene TRDV1 combines with J gene TRDJ1; no clear D. This receptor was obtained from a pool of human donors (malaria-infected and uninfected, not separated). Sample: gamma-delta T cells from blood. CDR3: CALGELASTYRLYVWTYSDKLIF. In nucleotides, the CDR3 is TGTGCTCTTGGGGAACTAGCATCCACTTACCGGCTTTACGTCTGGACGTACTCCGATAAACTCATCTTT.